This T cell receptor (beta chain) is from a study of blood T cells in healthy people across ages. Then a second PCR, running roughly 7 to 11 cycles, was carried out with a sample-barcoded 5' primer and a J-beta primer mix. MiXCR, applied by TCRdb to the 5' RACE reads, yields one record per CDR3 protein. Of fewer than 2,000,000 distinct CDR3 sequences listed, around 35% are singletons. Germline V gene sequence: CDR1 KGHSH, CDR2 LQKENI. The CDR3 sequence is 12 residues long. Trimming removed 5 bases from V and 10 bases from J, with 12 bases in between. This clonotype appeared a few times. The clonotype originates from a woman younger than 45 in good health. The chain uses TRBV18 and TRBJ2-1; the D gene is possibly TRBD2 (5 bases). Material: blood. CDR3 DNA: TGTGCCAGCTCATCCCGGACGGGAGAGCAGTTCTTC. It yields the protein CASSSRTGEQFF.